This entry lists 21 T cell receptor beta chains sequenced from one sample in a study of blood T cell repertoires in COVID-19. Sequenced by immunoSEQ multiplex PCR; TCRdb stores in-frame clones only, minus some. The sample yields 380,000 or so clones, 86% seen once. The sample taken for sequencing was peripheral blood. The receptor set was obtained from a woman aged 55-70 years with COVID-19, enrolled during active disease.

The gene calls are TRBV12-3 or TRBV12-4 and TRBJ2-1; D is ambiguous. The V end was cut by 7 bases, the J end by 6 bases, with 10 bases between. The CDR3 is made up of 12 amino acids. Written as DNA, the CDR3 is TGTGCCAGCACCCCTGGCGGCAATGAGCAGTTCTTC. Translating gives CASTPGGNEQFF.

The CDR3 DNA sequence: TGTGCCAGTAAGTATGAGGGACAGAGCAATCAGCCCCAGCATTTT. Its translation: CASKYEGQSNQPQHF. The chain carries TRBV19 and TRBJ1-5; 7 nucleotides agree with TRBD1. This CDR3 is 15 amino acids long. Germline V gene sequence: CDR1 LNHDA, CDR2 SQIVND (reference sequence). V lost 7 bases and J lost 1; bases outside the gene matches: 7.

As DNA, the CDR3 is TGTGCCAGCAGCAAAGACAGGAACACTGAAGCTTTCTTT. Residues: CASSKDRNTEAFF. The chain joins TRBV7-7 to TRBJ1-1; maybe TRBD1 (5 bases). The CDR3 extends over 13 amino acids. Germline V gene data show CDR1 as SSHAT and CDR2 as FNYEAQ (reference sequence). The V and J ends lost 5 bases and 1 base respectively, with 8 bases between them.

The chain is built from TRBV14 and TRBJ2-7, with D perhaps matching TRBD2 (5 bases). With 4 bases removed from V and 4 bases from J, the gap between germline ends came to 26 bases. Germline V gene data show CDR1 as SGHDN and CDR2 as FVKESK. This CDR3 is built from 18 residues. The CDR3 loop reads CASSPRGSSASYGYEQYF. In DNA, the CDR3 is TGTGCCAGCAGCCCACGGGGATCTTCTGCGTCGTACGGATACGAGCAGTACTTC.

This clone was observed a few times. The chain combines TRBV7-3 with TRBJ2-1, with 13 positions matching TRBD2. The CDR3 extends over 15 amino acids. Unmatched junction bases numbered 3, after V lost 2 bases and J lost 8 bases. Germline CDR1 reads SGHTA; CDR2 reads FQGTGA. The CDR3 spells CASSLGTSGVDEQFF. In nucleotides, the CDR3 is TGTGCCAGCAGCTTAGGGACTAGCGGGGTAGATGAGCAGTTCTTC. Complete variable domain (other parts from reference TRBV7-3 and TRBJ2-1): GAGVSQTPSNKVTEKGKYVELRCDPISGHTALYWYRQSLGQGPEFLIYFQGTGAADDSGLPNDRFFAVRPEGSVSTLKIQRTERGDSAVYLCASSLGTSGVDEQFFGPGTRLTVL.

The rearrangement joins TRBV7-9 to TRBJ2-7, with unresolved D. The CDR3 has 12 residues. Looked up from germline, CDR1 is SEHNR and CDR2 is FQNEAQ (reference sequence). V was cut by 0 bases and J by 3 bases, with 3 bases left in between. CDR3 in amino acids: CASSLAHYEQYF. Written as DNA, the CDR3 is TGTGCCAGCAGCTTAGCCCACTACGAGCAGTACTTC.

The gene calls are TRBV9 and TRBJ2-1; 7 bases map to TRBD1. Germline lookup yields CDR1 SGDLS and CDR2 YYNGEE. The CDR3 loop spans 15 amino acids. V dropped 3 bases and J dropped 0; count of bases not matched to a gene: 3. The CDR3 loop is CASSDRDSSYNEQFF. DNA for the CDR3: TGTGCCAGCAGCGACCGGGACAGCTCCTACAATGAGCAGTTCTTC.

J is TRBJ1-3 and V is TRBV21-1; the table calls TRBD1, which could not be checked here. TRBV21-1 is a documented pseudogene. The CDR3 loop spans 14 amino acids. The CDR3 loop reads CASSPGETGNTIYF. CDR3 coding DNA: TGTGCCAGCAGCCCAGGGGAGACTGGAAACACCATATATTTT.

The chain recombines TRBV24-1 with TRBJ1-1; weak D call: TRBD1 (6 bases). Trimming cost V 7 bases and J 0 bases, with 8 bases left between them. In germline, CDR1 is KGHDR, CDR2 SFDVKD. The length of the CDR3 is 13 residues. Written as DNA, the CDR3 is TGTGCCACCAGAGACAGGATGAACACTGAAGCTTTCTTT. Protein sequence: CATRDRMNTEAFF.

The CDR3 coding sequence is TGTGCCAGCAGCCAAATGGGGCTCACTGAAGCTTTCTTT. It encodes CASSQMGLTEAFF. The rearrangement joins TRBV3-1 (or the pseudogene TRBV3-2) to TRBJ1-1; maybe TRBD1 (5 bases). Trimming cost V 2 bases and J 4 bases, with 8 bases left between them. CDR1 LGHDT and CDR2 YNNKEL come from the germline V gene (reference sequence). The CDR3 loop spans 13 amino acids.

The chain carries TRBV11-2 and TRBJ2-2; a weak D match, TRBD1 (6 bases). V was shortened by 5 bases and J by 0 bases, with 16 bases between the two germline ends. The CDR3 has 17 amino acids. Looked up from germline, CDR1 is SGHAT and CDR2 is FQNNGV. CDR3 bases: TGTGCCAGCAGCCTATACGGACAGAGAGCGAACACCGGGGAGCTGTTTTTT. Amino acid sequence: CASSLYGQRANTGELFF.

A single count supports this clone. The chain combines TRBV11-2 with TRBJ1-2; D unclear. Germline V CDR1 and CDR2: SGHAT, FQNNGV. CDR3 length: 14 amino acids. Trimming stripped 4 bases from V and 7 bases from J, with 16 bases between. CDR3 nucleotide sequence: TGTGCCAGCAGCTCGCCATTCCGCGGCTCTGGCTACACCTTC. This codes for CASSSPFRGSGYTF.

This clone has more than one count but fewer than ten. This sequence joins TRBV2 and TRBJ1-1; weak D call: TRBD1 (5 bases). The ends were cut back, 4 bases at V and 5 bases at J, with 11 bases in the middle. Germline lookup yields CDR1 SNHLY and CDR2 FYNNEI. This CDR3 is 13 amino acids long. Here the CDR3 DNA reads TGTGCCAGCAGTGTGGCGGGGGAAACTGAAGCTTTCTTT. As protein: CASSVAGETEAFF.

The CDR3 sequence is CASSEQGNGNQPQHF. The CDR3 bases are TGTGCCAGCAGTGAACAGGGGAACGGCAATCAGCCCCAGCATTTT. The rearrangement uses TRBV6-4 and TRBJ1-5; 7 bases fit TRBD1. The CDR3 has 15 residues. Germline CDR1 reads MRHNA; CDR2 reads SNTAGT. V lost 3 bases, J lost 2 bases, and 4 bases stayed unmatched.

This chain links TRBV11-2 with TRBJ2-7, with a possible D match to TRBD1 (5 bases). The CDR3 sequence is 15 residues long. The germline CDR1 and CDR2 sequences are SGHAT and FQNNGV. Trimming took off 1 base at V and 0 bases at J, with 10 bases between the two ends. The CDR3 loop is CASSLGARGSYEQYF. CDR3 in DNA: TGTGCCAGCAGCTTAGGTGCAAGGGGCTCCTACGAGCAGTACTTC.

CDR3 amino acids: CASSPGGTGREQYF. The CDR3 DNA reads TGTGCCAGTAGTCCTGGGGGGACAGGTCGCGAGCAGTACTTC. V gene TRBV19 combines with J gene TRBJ2-7; 8 nucleotides line up with TRBD1. The junction had 9 bases not matched to a gene; V was cut back by 5 bases and J by 6 bases. Per the germline V gene, CDR1 is LNHDA and CDR2 is SQIVND (reference sequence). This CDR3 contains 14 residues. Drawing the rest from reference TRBV19 and TRBJ2-7, the complete variable domain is DGGITQSPKYLFRKEGQNVTLSCEQNLNHDAMYWYRQDPGQGLRLIYYSQIVNDFQKGDIAEGYSVSREKKESFPLTVTSAQKNPTAFYLCASSPGGTGREQYFGPGTRLTVT.

This chain links TRBV19 with TRBJ1-6; tentatively, D is TRBD1 (5 bases). The CDR3 has 15 residues. Trimming left V 3 bases short and J 9 bases short, with 15 bases between. Germline V gene data show CDR1 as LNHDA and CDR2 as SQIVND (reference sequence). The CDR3 DNA sequence: TGTGCCAGTAGTATGAAAGGACAAACGGGTTCACCCCTCCACTTT. Protein: CASSMKGQTGSPLHF.

The chain recombines TRBV7-2 with TRBJ2-3; 12 bases align to TRBD2. The CDR3 runs to 16 residues. The germline V gene has CDR1 SGHTA and CDR2 FQGNSA. The trim removed 1 base at V and 2 bases at J, leaving 1 base unmatched. The DNA for the CDR3 is TGTGCCAGCAGCTTAGGACTAGCGGGGGTCACAGATACGCAGTATTTT. Amino acids: CASSLGLAGVTDTQYF. Full variable domain (remainder filled in from reference TRBV7-2 and TRBJ2-3): GAGVSQSPSNKVTEKGKDVELRCDPISGHTALYWYRQSLGQGLEFLIYFQGNSAPDKSGLPSDRFSAERTGGSVSTLTIQRTQQEDSAVYLCASSLGLAGVTDTQYFGPGTRLTVL.

The chain links TRBV23-1 to TRBJ2-5; 8 nucleotides align to TRBD1. TRBV23-1 is annotated as an ORF whose role is uncertain. Trimming took 9 bases from V and 4 from J; bases not matched to a gene: 10. The CDR3 is 14 residues long. Here the CDR3 reads CARLPTGEVETQYF. Here the CDR3 DNA reads TGCGCCAGGCTTCCGACAGGGGAGGTAGAGACCCAGTACTTC.

The chain employs TRBV5-4 and TRBJ1-5; a possible D gene is TRBD1 (5 bases). Per germline, CDR1 SGHNT and CDR2 YYREEE (reference sequence). V was shortened by 0 bases and J by 8 bases, with 9 bases between the two germline ends. This CDR3 comprises 13 residues. The CDR3 here is CASSLAGGEPQHF. CDR3 coding DNA: TGTGCCAGCAGCTTGGCGGGGGGAGAGCCCCAGCATTTT. The full variable domain, with the rest looked up from reference TRBV5-4 and TRBJ1-5, is ETGVTQSPTHLIKTRGQQVTLRCSSQSGHNTVSWYQQALGQGPQFIFQYYREEENGRGNFPPRFSGLQFPNYSSELNVNALELDDSALYLCASSLAGGEPQHFGDGTRLSIL.

The V call is TRBV2, the J call TRBJ2-3, with 8 bases that match TRBD2. The ends lost 6 bases at V and 5 bases at J; junction bases unmatched: 22. CDR3 length equals 19 residues. The germline V gene has CDR1 SNHLY and CDR2 FYNNEI. CDR3 DNA sequence: TGTGCCAGCAGCACCAGGGACGCCGGATCGGGGGGGCCGTTAGATACGCAGTATTTT. It encodes CASSTRDAGSGGPLDTQYF.